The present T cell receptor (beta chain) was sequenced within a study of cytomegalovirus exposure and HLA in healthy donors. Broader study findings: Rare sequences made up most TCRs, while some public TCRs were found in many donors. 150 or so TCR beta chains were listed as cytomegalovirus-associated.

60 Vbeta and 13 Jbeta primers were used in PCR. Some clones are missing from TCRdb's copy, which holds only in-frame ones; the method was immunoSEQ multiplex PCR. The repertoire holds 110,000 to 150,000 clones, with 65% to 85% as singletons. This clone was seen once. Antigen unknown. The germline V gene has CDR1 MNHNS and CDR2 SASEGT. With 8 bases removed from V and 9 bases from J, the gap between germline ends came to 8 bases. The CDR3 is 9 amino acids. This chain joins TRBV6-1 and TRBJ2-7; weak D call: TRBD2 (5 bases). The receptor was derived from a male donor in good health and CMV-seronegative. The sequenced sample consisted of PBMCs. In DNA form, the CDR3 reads TGTGCCAGCTCGGACTGGCAGTACTTC. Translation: CASSDWQYF.